This passage covers 28 T cell receptor beta chains from one sample sequenced in a study of T cells in Graves' hyperthyroidism and ophthalmopathy. RNA transcripts yielded amplified TCR beta CDR3 regions. The TCR CDR3 was amplified in a first-round RT-PCR using the HTBI primer set. One entry per CDR3 protein, called by TCRdb with MiXCR from the multiplex PCR reads. Among under 400,000 distinct CDR3 sequences listed, 15% to 20% were seen once. The specimen was blood. All receptors derive from a woman aged 40-49 years with Graves' ophthalmopathy.

This clonotype occurred many times. A junction end diverges from the germline sequence, so it may reflect a read error. The V and J genes are TRBV11-2 and TRBJ2-7; 11 nucleotides match TRBD2. The length of the CDR3 is 18 residues. Germline CDR1 and CDR2: SGHAT and FQNNGV. CDR3 DNA sequence: TGTGCCAGCAGCCCCAGAGGACTAGCGGGTCTATCCCCAGACGAGCGGTACTTC. Residues: CASSPRGLAGLSPDERYF.

This clonotype showed up many times. This chain links TRBV6-5 with TRBJ2-7; 10 bases align to TRBD1. The CDR3 length is 17 residues. The germline V gene has CDR1 MNHEY and CDR2 SVGAGI. With 2 bases clipped from V and 3 bases from J, the junction kept 10 bases outside the gene matches. The CDR3 region has the DNA TGTGCCAGCAGTTACCCCCGGGGACAGGGGTCCGTCTACGAGCAGTACTTC. It translates to CASSYPRGQGSVYEQYF.

This clonotype was seen many times. Relative to the germline gene, one junction end is altered; a read error may explain this. This chain joins TRBV15 and TRBJ1-2; 7 bases align to TRBD1. Germline CDR1 LNHNV, CDR2 YYDKDF (reference sequence). The CDR3 runs 11 residues. This CDR3 reads CATSRGQLLGF. CDR3 DNA sequence: TGTGCCACCAGCAGGGGACAGCTCCTAGGCTTC.

This chain joins TRBV6-2 or TRBV6-3 and TRBJ1-1, with D perhaps matching TRBD1 (6 bases). With 2 bases removed from V and 4 bases from J, the gap between germline ends came to 17 bases. The germline V gene has CDR1 MNHEY and CDR2 SVGEGT. CDR3 length: 16 amino acids. Here the CDR3 reads CASSYGGTTVSTEAFF. CDR3 DNA: TGTGCCAGCAGTTACGGCGGGACAACCGTTAGCACTGAAGCTTTCTTT.

The chain couples TRBV6-2 or TRBV6-3 to TRBJ2-7, with 8 nucleotides matching TRBD2. This CDR3 is built from 20 residues. Trimming removed 2 bases from V and 5 bases from J; junction bases left unmatched: 23. Germline V CDR1 and CDR2: MNHEY, SVGEGT. Here the CDR3 reads CASSYESPSRGAGDSDEQYF. CDR3 nucleotides: TGTGCCAGCAGTTACGAGTCTCCCAGCAGGGGAGCGGGAGATTCGGACGAGCAGTACTTC.

The chain employs TRBV6-1 and TRBJ2-7; 10 nucleotides line up with TRBD2. Germline values: CDR1 MNHNS, CDR2 SASEGT. CDR3 length: 13 amino acids. The ends lost 6 bases at V and 6 bases at J; junction bases unmatched: 5. This chain's CDR3 is CASRGTSVGEQYF. The CDR3 DNA is TGTGCCAGCAGAGGGACTAGCGTCGGCGAGCAGTACTTC.

This clonotype occurred many times. The chain couples TRBV28 to TRBJ2-5; TRBD2 aligns across 11 bases. CDR3 length: 16 amino acids. J was trimmed by 5 bases and V by 6 bases; bases with no gene match: 11. Germline loops: CDR1 MDHEN, CDR2 SYDVKM. The CDR3 DNA reads as TGTGCCAGCAGCCCGCCCACTAGCGGGAGTCAGGAGACCCAGTACTTC. It is translated as CASSPPTSGSQETQYF.

CDR3 loop: CASSAPGGHLEQYF. The DNA for the CDR3 is TGTGCCAGCAGTGCGCCGGGAGGGCACCTGGAGCAGTACTTC. The chain recombines TRBV25-1 with TRBJ2-7; TRBD2 matches 8 bases. CDR3 length: 14 amino acids. The V segment lost 4 bases and the J segment 7 bases; nucleotides outside the gene matches: 9. Per germline, CDR1 MGHDK and CDR2 SYGVNS.

This clonotype was seen ten or more times. The chain joins TRBV11-2 to TRBJ1-2; D remains unclear. V was trimmed by 1 base and J by 7 bases, leaving 10 bases between them. Germline loops: CDR1 SGHAT, CDR2 FQNNGV. This CDR3 spans 13 amino acids. The CDR3 sequence: CASSLGSGGGYTF. CDR3 bases: TGTGCCAGCAGCTTAGGTTCGGGCGGTGGCTACACCTTC.

This clonotype was seen many times. The chain is built from TRBV20-1 and TRBJ1-5; 7 bases map to TRBD1. This CDR3 region has 14 residues. Germline V gives CDR1 DFQATT, CDR2 SNEGSKA (reference sequence). V gave up 4 bases and J gave up 3 bases; unmatched junction bases: 6. Written as DNA, the CDR3 is TGCAGTGCTACAGGGGGTTCGGACAATCAGCCCCAGCATTTT. Its translation is CSATGGSDNQPQHF.

In this sample, this clonotype turned up many times. The V call is TRBV7-2, the J call TRBJ2-5; D is uncertain. CDR1 is SGHTA and CDR2 is FQGNSA in the germline V gene. V was trimmed by 1 base and J by 5 bases, leaving 14 bases between them. This CDR3 has 15 residues. The CDR3 here is CASSLEGAGWETQYF. Written as DNA, the CDR3 is TGTGCCAGCAGCTTAGAGGGCGCCGGGTGGGAGACCCAGTACTTC.

This clonotype was observed a few times. The chain is built from TRBV28 and TRBJ1-1, with D uncertain. CDR1 MDHEN and CDR2 SYDVKM come from the germline V gene. Trimming took 2 bases from V and 3 from J, leaving 16 bases between them. CDR3 length: 16 amino acids. CDR3 loop: CASSLSLRPADTEAFF. DNA for the CDR3: TGTGCCAGCAGTTTAAGTCTCCGCCCTGCCGACACTGAAGCTTTCTTT. The variable domain in full, completed from reference TRBV28 and TRBJ1-1, reads DVKVTQSSRYLVKRTGEKVFLECVQDMDHENMFWYRQDPGLGLRLIYFSYDVKMKEKGDIPEGYSVSREKKERFSLILESASTNQTSMYLCASSLSLRPADTEAFFGQGTRLTVV.

This clonotype was picked up many times. This chain links TRBV12-3 or TRBV12-4 with TRBJ1-1, with D unclear. Between the trimmed V and J ends, which lost 6 bases and 1 base, there was a span of 18 bases. There are 16 residues in the CDR3. Here the CDR3 reads CASRPWGRQTNTEAFF. In nucleotides, the CDR3 is TGTGCCAGCAGACCCTGGGGTAGGCAAACGAACACTGAAGCTTTCTTT.

This clonotype was seen ten or more times. The CDR3 here is CASSITGEGGNQPQHF. As DNA, the CDR3 is TGTGCCAGTAGTATTACAGGTGAAGGAGGCAATCAGCCCCAGCATTTT. This chain joins TRBV19 and TRBJ1-5; TRBD1 might be the D (5 bases). Germline V gives CDR1 LNHDA, CDR2 SQIVND (reference sequence). The CDR3 is made up of 16 amino acids. The V and J ends lost 3 bases and 2 bases respectively, with 14 bases between them. Full variable domain (outside the CDR3, taken from reference TRBV19 and TRBJ1-5): DGGITQSPKYLFRKEGQNVTLSCEQNLNHDAMYWYRQDPGQGLRLIYYSQIVNDFQKGDIAEGYSVSREKKESFPLTVTSAQKNPTAFYLCASSITGEGGNQPQHFGDGTRLSIL.

This clonotype was recorded at least ten times. The chain combines TRBV27 with TRBJ2-5, with 9 bases aligning to TRBD2. Germline V gene data show CDR1 as MNHEY and CDR2 as SMNVEV (reference sequence). This CDR3 contains 15 residues. Trimming removed 5 bases from V and 1 base from J; junction bases left unmatched: 5. DNA for the CDR3: TGTGCCAGCAGTCTTACGACTAGCGGCCAAGAGACCCAGTACTTC. Protein sequence: CASSLTTSGQETQYF.

This clonotype was recorded many times. CDR3 residues: CASSLPGTGVYEQYF. The CDR3 nucleotides read TGTGCCAGCAGTTTACCCGGTACTGGGGTCTACGAGCAGTACTTC. The chain is built from TRBV28 and TRBJ2-7; no firm D call. Germline V lookup: CDR1 MDHEN, CDR2 SYDVKM. CDR3 length: 15 residues. The V and J ends lost 2 bases and 3 bases respectively, with 14 bases between them.

This clonotype was seen many times. The chain couples TRBV29-1 to TRBJ1-1; D ambiguous. The V gene lost 4 bases and the J gene lost 0 bases, with 6 bases spanning the gap. There are 12 residues in the CDR3. Germline V CDR1 and CDR2: SQVTM, ANQGSEA. The CDR3 bases are TGCAGCGTTGGTAATATGAACACTGAAGCTTTCTTT. Amino acids: CSVGNMNTEAFF.

This chain links TRBV30 with TRBJ1-2; D is uncertain. Looked up from germline, CDR1 is GTSNPN and CDR2 is SVGIG (reference sequence). The CDR3 covers 11 residues. V lost 2 bases and J 5 bases, leaving 6 bases between the germline ends. The CDR3 sequence: CAWSRVYGYTF. The CDR3 bases are TGTGCCTGGAGTCGAGTGTATGGCTACACCTTC. Full variable domain (remainder filled in from reference TRBV30 and TRBJ1-2): SQTIHQWPATLVQPVGSPLSLECTVEGTSNPNLYWYRQAAGRGLQLLFYSVGIGQISSEVPQNLSASRPQDRQFILSSKKLLLSDSGFYLCAWSRVYGYTFGSGTRLTVV.

The chain joins TRBV6-2 or TRBV6-3 to TRBJ2-5; no definite D call. Germline-derived CDR1 and CDR2 are MNHEY and SVGEGT. This CDR3 comprises 13 residues. V was pared by 2 bases and J by 2 bases, with 6 bases between. The CDR3 DNA reads as TGTGCCAGCAGTTACATCGGACAAGAGACCCAGTACTTC. This sequence encodes CASSYIGQETQYF.

In its sample, this clonotype was seen many times. The V gene is TRBV7-3, the J gene TRBJ2-5, with TRBD2 matching over 7 bases. V trimming: 8 bases; J trimming: 5 bases; junction bases outside the gene matches: 17. This CDR3 spans 16 amino acids. Germline V gene lookup returns CDR1 SGHTA and CDR2 FQGTGA. In DNA, the CDR3 is TGTGCCAGCCGACAAAATTCGGGGAGGGCCCTCGAGACCCAGTACTTC. Protein sequence: CASRQNSGRALETQYF.

The gene calls are TRBV6-1 and TRBJ1-1; D may be TRBD1 (6 bases). Trimming shortened V by 7 bases and J by 0 bases, and 15 bases separated the two germline ends. CDR3 length equals 15 residues. CDR1 is MNHNS, CDR2 SASEGT, per germline. The CDR3 nucleotides read TGTGCCAGCACCCTGGGGGGCCCCATGAACACTGAAGCTTTCTTT. Translation gives CASTLGGPMNTEAFF.

In this sample, this clonotype turned up many times. This rearrangement joins TRBV19 to TRBJ1-5; 9 bases align to TRBD1. The CDR3 has 14 residues. Germline CDR1 and CDR2: LNHDA and SQIVND (reference sequence). After removal of 10 bases from V and 4 bases from J, the junction contained 8 bases not matched to a gene. The CDR3 DNA reads TGTGCCACCGCGGGACAGGGCGGAAATCAGCCCCAGCATTTT. Translating it yields CATAGQGGNQPQHF.

This clonotype was detected ten times or more. The rearrangement uses TRBV6-5 and TRBJ2-2; D call uncertain. Germline assignment: CDR1 MNHEY and CDR2 SVGAGI. Trimming pared 0 bases from V and 1 base from J, leaving 9 bases between. This CDR3 region has 16 residues. CDR3 sequence: CASSYSNQMNTGELFF. The CDR3 DNA follows: TGTGCCAGCAGTTACTCGAACCAGATGAACACCGGGGAGCTGTTTTTT.

This clonotype was seen many times. The V and J genes are TRBV9 and TRBJ2-5; either TRBD1 or TRBD2 may fit D (5 bases each). The length of the CDR3 is 14 residues. CDR1 is SGDLS and CDR2 is YYNGEE in the germline V gene. V shed 4 bases and J shed 7 bases, with 17 bases lying between them. DNA of the CDR3: TGTGCCAGCAGCTTCGACAGCTATCGGGGGACCCAGTACTTC. Protein: CASSFDSYRGTQYF.

Notes on this clonotype: A much larger clone lies one base from this, so it may be a read error. The chain links TRBV12-3 or TRBV12-4 to TRBJ2-7; 10 bases agree with TRBD1. V lost 6 bases to trimming and J lost 4 bases; unmatched junction nucleotides: 3. The CDR3 loop spans 13 amino acids. In DNA form, the CDR3 reads TGTGCCAGCAGCGGGACAGGGGAATACGAGCAGTACTTC. It is translated as CASSGTGEYEQYF.

A single count supports this clonotype. V usage is TRBV27 and J usage is TRBJ2-7; D perhaps matches TRBD2 (5 bases). The CDR3 totals 13 residues. Germline CDR1 MNHEY, CDR2 SMNVEV (reference sequence). V dropped 6 bases and J dropped 3 bases, with 12 bases sitting between them. This CDR3 is CASRPAGVYEQYF. The CDR3 DNA sequence: TGTGCCAGCAGGCCCGCCGGGGTCTACGAGCAGTACTTC.

V usage is TRBV5-1 and J usage is TRBJ1-4; D is undetermined. V was pared by 4 bases and J by 4 bases, with 2 bases between. This CDR3 has 11 amino acids. Germline lookup yields CDR1 SGHRS and CDR2 YFSETQ. DNA for the CDR3: TGCGCCAGCAGCGATAATGAAAAACTGTTTTTT. Amino acids: CASSDNEKLFF.

The gene calls are TRBV19 and TRBJ1-1; maybe TRBD1 (5 bases). Trimming took off 5 bases at V and 4 bases at J, with 11 bases between the two ends. Germline CDR1 reads LNHDA; CDR2 reads SQIVND (reference sequence). The length of the CDR3 is 13 residues. The CDR3 coding sequence is TGTGCCAGTAGTGTTACTCAGGGCACTGAAGCTTTCTTT. Its translation: CASSVTQGTEAFF.